The 24 T cell receptor beta chains given below trace back to one sample, sequenced in a study of cytomegalovirus exposure and HLA in healthy donors. Produced via immunoSEQ multiplex PCR; TCRdb's table is partial and in-frame only. The sample yields some 150,000 clones, just over 85% seen once. Sequenced: PBMCs. These receptors all come from a young woman in good health and CMV-seropositive.

The chain is built from TRBV6-1 and TRBJ2-5; TRBD1 aligns across 8 bases. Germline CDR1 MNHNS, CDR2 SASEGT. V dropped 4 bases and J dropped 4; count of bases not matched to a gene: 11. This CDR3 is 16 amino acids long. The chain's CDR3 is CASSGEGTGSGETQYF. The CDR3, as DNA: TGTGCCAGCAGTGGCGAAGGGACAGGTAGTGGAGAGACCCAGTACTTC.

The rearrangement uses TRBV10-3 and TRBJ1-1, with 8 bases identical to TRBD1. V lost 3 bases to trimming and J lost 0 bases; unmatched junction nucleotides: 6. This CDR3 has 16 amino acids. The V gene's germline CDR1 is ENHRY and CDR2 SYGVKD. The CDR3 loop reads CAISDRGQGLNTEAFF. The DNA of the CDR3 is TGTGCCATCAGTGATCGAGGACAGGGATTGAACACTGAAGCTTTCTTT.

The chain combines TRBV5-1 with TRBJ2-7, with D uncertain. Germline values: CDR1 SGHRS, CDR2 YFSETQ. V was trimmed by 7 bases and J by 0 bases, leaving 11 bases between them. The CDR3 is 13 amino acids. In DNA form, the CDR3 reads TGCGCCAGCCGACTTAGGAGCTCCTACGAGCAGTACTTC. Encoded protein: CASRLRSSYEQYF. Full variable domain (missing parts from reference TRBV5-1 and TRBJ2-7): KAGVTQTPRYLIKTRGQQVTLSCSPISGHRSVSWYQQTPGQGLQFLFEYFSETQRNKGNFPGRFSGRQFSNSRSEMNVSTLELGDSALYLCASRLRSSYEQYFGPGTRLTVT.

The rearrangement uses TRBV9 and TRBJ2-7; D gene uncertain. Trimming removed 3 bases from V and 7 bases from J, with 11 bases in between. The germline CDR1 and CDR2 sequences are SGDLS and YYNGEE. The CDR3 extends over 12 amino acids. Here the CDR3 reads CASSAPSVEQYF. In nucleotides, the CDR3 is TGTGCCAGCAGCGCCCCCTCCGTAGAGCAGTACTTC.

The V gene is TRBV6-1, the J gene TRBJ2-3, with a possible D match to TRBD2 (5 bases). Germline values: CDR1 MNHNS, CDR2 SASEGT. V lost 2 bases to trimming and J lost 6 bases, with 15 bases between them. This CDR3 comprises 15 residues. The chain's CDR3 is CASSEFGLAGDTQYF. CDR3 DNA sequence: TGTGCCAGCAGTGAATTCGGTCTAGCTGGCGATACGCAGTATTTT.

This clone was found once. The CDR3 sequence is CASSSRRAGGPGNEQFF. The CDR3 nucleotides are TGTGCCAGCAGCTCGCGCCGAGCGGGGGGGCCGGGGAATGAGCAGTTCTTC. The J gene is TRBJ2-1, the V gene TRBV11-1; 10 bases align to TRBD2. From germline, CDR1 is SGHAT and CDR2 FQDESV (reference sequence). This CDR3 contains 17 residues. V trimming: 4 bases; J trimming: 7 bases; junction bases outside the gene matches: 13.

This chain links TRBV28 with TRBJ2-3; maybe TRBD2 (7 bases). Looked up from germline, CDR1 is MDHEN and CDR2 is SYDVKM. This CDR3 region has 17 residues. Between the trimmed V and J ends, which lost 2 bases and 0 bases, there was a span of 15 bases. The CDR3 spells CASSLRGSGTSTDTQYF. The DNA for the CDR3 is TGTGCCAGCAGTTTAAGGGGGAGCGGGACTAGCACAGATACGCAGTATTTT. The entire variable domain, with the rest obtained from reference TRBV28 and TRBJ2-3, is as follows: DVKVTQSSRYLVKRTGEKVFLECVQDMDHENMFWYRQDPGLGLRLIYFSYDVKMKEKGDIPEGYSVSREKKERFSLILESASTNQTSMYLCASSLRGSGTSTDTQYFGPGTRLTVL.

This clone is a singleton in its sample. The chain employs TRBV6-1 and TRBJ1-1, with D maybe TRBD1 (5 bases). V lost 7 bases and J 6 bases, leaving 21 bases between the germline ends. CDR1 is MNHNS, CDR2 SASEGT, per germline. The CDR3 totals 15 residues. CDR3 protein: CASTQGVGQTPEAFF. Written as DNA, the CDR3 is TGTGCCAGCACCCAAGGGGTAGGTCAAACCCCTGAAGCTTTCTTT.

This chain joins TRBV27 and TRBJ2-1; 13 bases map to TRBD2. The CDR3 contains 15 residues. Germline V lookup: CDR1 MNHEY, CDR2 SMNVEV (reference sequence). J was trimmed by 8 bases and V by 2 bases; bases with no gene match: 3. The CDR3 DNA sequence: TGTGCCAGCAGTTTACGACTAGCGGGGGGATATGAGCAGTTCTTC. It codes for CASSLRLAGGYEQFF.

The J gene is TRBJ2-1, the V gene TRBV5-1; 7 nucleotides agree with TRBD2. J was trimmed by 5 bases and V by 0 bases; bases with no gene match: 5. The V gene's germline CDR1 is SGHRS and CDR2 YFSETQ. The CDR3 runs to 15 residues. As DNA, the CDR3 is TGCGCCAGCAGCTTGGTTGGACTAGGGGACAATGAGCAGTTCTTC. Amino acids: CASSLVGLGDNEQFF.

The chain joins TRBV2 to TRBJ1-5; D is undetermined. The V and J ends lost 3 bases and 5 bases respectively, with 11 bases between them. The germline V gene has CDR1 SNHLY and CDR2 FYNNEI. The CDR3 consists of 14 residues. CDR3 sequence: CASSDTVIDQPQHF. The CDR3 nucleotides are TGTGCCAGCAGTGATACAGTGATAGATCAGCCCCAGCATTTT. Combining the CDR3 with reference TRBV2 and TRBJ1-5 gives the whole variable domain EPEVTQTPSHQVTQMGQEVILRCVPISNHLYFYWYRQILGQKVEFLVSFYNNEISEKSEIFDDQFSVERPDGSNFTLKIRSTKLEDSAMYFCASSDTVIDQPQHFGDGTRLSIL.

The gene calls are TRBV7-2 and TRBJ2-5, with D perhaps TRBD1 (6 bases). The CDR3 consists of 14 residues. V lost 3 bases and J 6 bases, leaving 14 bases between the germline ends. Per germline, CDR1 SGHTA and CDR2 FQGNSA. CDR3 in amino acids: CASSFSNREQTQYF. The DNA of the CDR3 is TGTGCCAGCAGCTTTTCCAACAGGGAACAGACCCAGTACTTC.

This chain joins TRBV9 and TRBJ2-1; D gene ambiguous. Per the germline V gene, CDR1 is SGDLS and CDR2 is YYNGEE. V shed 0 bases and J shed 6 bases, with 10 bases lying between them. CDR3 length: 14 amino acids. The CDR3 reads CASSVDPRSNEQFF. The DNA for the CDR3 is TGTGCCAGCAGCGTAGATCCCAGGTCCAATGAGCAGTTCTTC. Combining the CDR3 with reference TRBV9 and TRBJ2-1 gives the whole variable domain DSGVTQTPKHLITATGQRVTLRCSPRSGDLSVYWYQQSLDQGLQFLIQYYNGEERAKGNILERFSAQQFPDLHSELNLSSLELGDSALYFCASSVDPRSNEQFFGPGTRLTVL.

The V call is TRBV28, the J call TRBJ1-1, with unresolved D. The germline V gene encodes CDR1 MDHEN and CDR2 SYDVKM. Trimming cost V 7 bases and J 2 bases, with 5 bases left between them. The CDR3 runs to 11 residues. The CDR3: CASTLNTEAFF. CDR3 coding DNA: TGTGCCAGCACCTTAAACACTGAAGCTTTCTTT.

This chain links TRBV5-4 with TRBJ1-6, with 7 bases identical to TRBD1. The CDR3 has 15 amino acids. Losses at the gene ends were 0 bases for V and 7 bases for J; bases not matched to a gene: 4. Germline CDR1 reads SGHNT; CDR2 reads YYREEE (reference sequence). The CDR3, as DNA: TGTGCCAGCAGCTTGGGTACAGGGGAAAATTCACCCCTCCACTTT. This translates into CASSLGTGENSPLHF.

The DNA for the CDR3 is TGTGCCAGCAGTTTCCCAGCGGAAGAGACCCAGTACTTC. Amino acids: CASSFPAEETQYF. The J gene is TRBJ2-5, the V gene TRBV28; a possible D gene is TRBD2 (5 bases). The CDR3 consists of 13 residues. Trimming cost V 3 bases and J 3 bases, with 8 bases left between them. Germline V gene data show CDR1 as MDHEN and CDR2 as SYDVKM.

This rearrangement joins TRBV20-1 to TRBJ2-2; D remains unclear. Trimming pared 6 bases from V and 6 bases from J, leaving 8 bases between. The CDR3 runs 11 residues. Germline values: CDR1 DFQATT, CDR2 SNEGSKA (reference sequence). The CDR3: CSASNPGELFF. The DNA of the CDR3 is TGCAGTGCCAGTAACCCCGGGGAGCTGTTTTTT.

The chain uses TRBV4-2 and TRBJ2-6; D is undetermined. Germline CDR1 LGHNA, CDR2 YNFKEQ. This CDR3 is built from 15 residues. The ends were cut back, 2 bases at V and 0 bases at J, with 5 bases in the middle. CDR3 amino acids: CASSQKSSGANVLTF. The CDR3 bases are TGTGCCAGCAGCCAAAAGAGCTCTGGGGCCAACGTCCTGACTTTC.

This chain links TRBV15 with TRBJ2-1; 8 bases line up with TRBD2. The J segment lost 9 bases and the V segment lost 3 bases, leaving 7 bases of the junction unmatched. The CDR3 sequence is 14 residues long. From germline, CDR1 is LNHNV and CDR2 YYDKDF (reference sequence). The CDR3 nucleotides read TGTGCCACCAGCAGGGCGGGACTAGGATTTGAGCAGTTCTTC. Amino acids: CATSRAGLGFEQFF.

The CDR3 loop is CASSPAGTSGGAGELFF. CDR3 bases: TGCGCCAGCAGCCCCGCGGGGACTAGCGGGGGGGCCGGGGAGCTGTTTTTT. The chain couples TRBV5-1 to TRBJ2-2; 16 nucleotides match TRBD2. The CDR3 has 17 residues. V lost 4 bases to trimming and J lost 6 bases; unmatched junction nucleotides: 6. Germline V gene lookup returns CDR1 SGHRS and CDR2 YFSETQ.

This clone was seen a single time. CDR3 DNA: TGTGCCAGCAGAACAGGGACAACTAGCACAGATACGCAGTATTTT. It yields the protein CASRTGTTSTDTQYF. The chain has TRBV2 and TRBJ2-3, with D possibly TRBD1 on 6 matching bases. V lost 6 bases, J lost 0 bases, and 13 bases lay in between. The CDR3 extends over 15 amino acids. Germline CDR1 and CDR2: SNHLY and FYNNEI. The variable domain in full, completed from reference TRBV2 and TRBJ2-3, reads EPEVTQTPSHQVTQMGQEVILRCVPISNHLYFYWYRQILGQKVEFLVSFYNNEISEKSEIFDDQFSVERPDGSNFTLKIRSTKLEDSAMYFCASRTGTTSTDTQYFGPGTRLTVL.

V usage is TRBV5-8 and J usage is TRBJ2-3; 9 bases are a match to TRBD1. The germline CDR1 and CDR2 sequences are SGHTS and YDEGEE. The ends lost 3 bases at V and 6 bases at J; junction bases unmatched: 8. This CDR3 has 15 amino acids. Here the CDR3 DNA reads TGTGCCAGCAGCTCCGGGACAGGGTCCTCGGATACGCAGTATTTT. It codes for CASSSGTGSSDTQYF.

The chain combines TRBV29-1 with TRBJ2-7; 7 nucleotides align to TRBD1. Trimming removed 4 bases from V and 3 bases from J; junction bases left unmatched: 12. CDR3 length: 15 amino acids. Germline V gene lookup returns CDR1 SQVTM and CDR2 ANQGSEA. Here the CDR3 reads CSVGGMTGPDYEQYF. DNA for the CDR3: TGCAGCGTTGGGGGAATGACAGGGCCGGACTACGAGCAGTACTTC.

The chain recombines TRBV9 with TRBJ2-1, with TRBD2 identical over 13 bases. Germline loops: CDR1 SGDLS, CDR2 YYNGEE. V shed 2 bases, J shed 12 bases, and the junction held 8 bases outside the gene matches. CDR3 length equals 15 residues. CDR3 region: CASSVRLAGGLGQFF. CDR3 sequence (DNA): TGTGCCAGCAGCGTTCGACTAGCGGGGGGCTTAGGGCAGTTCTTC. Variable domain in full (rest from reference TRBV9 and TRBJ2-1): DSGVTQTPKHLITATGQRVTLRCSPRSGDLSVYWYQQSLDQGLQFLIQYYNGEERAKGNILERFSAQQFPDLHSELNLSSLELGDSALYFCASSVRLAGGLGQFFGPGTRLTVL.